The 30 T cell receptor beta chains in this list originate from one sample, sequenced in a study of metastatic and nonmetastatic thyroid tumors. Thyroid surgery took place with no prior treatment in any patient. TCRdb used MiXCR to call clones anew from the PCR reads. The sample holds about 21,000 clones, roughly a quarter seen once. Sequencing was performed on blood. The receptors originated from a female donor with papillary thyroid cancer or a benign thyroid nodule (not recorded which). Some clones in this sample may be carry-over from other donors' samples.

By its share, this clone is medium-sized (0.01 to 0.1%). CDR3 amino acids: CASSIGIASAYEQYF. In nucleotides, the CDR3 is TGTGCCAGTAGTATAGGGATAGCGAGCGCCTACGAGCAGTACTTC. The J gene is TRBJ2-7, the V gene TRBV19; D is perhaps TRBD2 (5 bases). V lost 1 base to trimming and J lost 2 bases, with 12 bases between them. Germline loops: CDR1 LNHDA, CDR2 SQIVND (reference sequence). The CDR3 loop spans 15 amino acids.

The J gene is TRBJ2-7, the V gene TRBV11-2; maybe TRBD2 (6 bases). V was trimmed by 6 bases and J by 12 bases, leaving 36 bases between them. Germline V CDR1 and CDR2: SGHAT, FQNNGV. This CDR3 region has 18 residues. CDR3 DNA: TGTGCCAGCAGATCCCTCCGGGAGTCCCAGACTCCCTTCTACGAGATGTACTTC. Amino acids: CASRSLRESQTPFYEMYF.

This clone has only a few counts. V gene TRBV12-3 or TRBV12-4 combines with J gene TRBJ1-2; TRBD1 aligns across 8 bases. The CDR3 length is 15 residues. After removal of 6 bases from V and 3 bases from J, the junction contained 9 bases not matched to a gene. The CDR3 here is CASRAQGQGDYGYTF. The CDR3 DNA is TGTGCCAGCAGAGCTCAAGGACAGGGTGACTATGGCTACACCTTC.

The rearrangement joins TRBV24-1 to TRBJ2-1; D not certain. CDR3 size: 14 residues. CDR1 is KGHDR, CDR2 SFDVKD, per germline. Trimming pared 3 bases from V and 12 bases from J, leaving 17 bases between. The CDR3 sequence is CATSDRPGKHAQFF. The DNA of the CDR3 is TGTGCCACCAGTGATCGACCCGGAAAGCATGCGCAGTTCTTC.

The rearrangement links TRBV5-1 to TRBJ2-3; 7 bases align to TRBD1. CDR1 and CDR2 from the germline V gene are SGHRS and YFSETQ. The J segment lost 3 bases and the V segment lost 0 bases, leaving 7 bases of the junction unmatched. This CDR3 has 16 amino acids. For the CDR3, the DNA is TGCGCCAGCAGCTTGGATCGCAGGGGGAGTACAGATACGCAGTATTTT. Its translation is CASSLDRRGSTDTQYF.

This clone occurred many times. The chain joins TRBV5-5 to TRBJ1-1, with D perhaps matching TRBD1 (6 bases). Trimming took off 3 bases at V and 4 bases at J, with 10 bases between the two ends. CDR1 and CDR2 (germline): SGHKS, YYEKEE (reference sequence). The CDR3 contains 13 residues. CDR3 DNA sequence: TGTGCCAGCAGCTCCAGGGGTCCCACTGAAGCTTTCTTT. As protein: CASSSRGPTEAFF.

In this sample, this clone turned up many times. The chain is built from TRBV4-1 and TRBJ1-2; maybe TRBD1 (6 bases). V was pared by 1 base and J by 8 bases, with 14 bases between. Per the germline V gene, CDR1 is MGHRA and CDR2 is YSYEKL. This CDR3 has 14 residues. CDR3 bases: TGCGCCAGCAGCCAAGGAAGGGGGGGCAACGGCTACACCTTC. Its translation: CASSQGRGGNGYTF.

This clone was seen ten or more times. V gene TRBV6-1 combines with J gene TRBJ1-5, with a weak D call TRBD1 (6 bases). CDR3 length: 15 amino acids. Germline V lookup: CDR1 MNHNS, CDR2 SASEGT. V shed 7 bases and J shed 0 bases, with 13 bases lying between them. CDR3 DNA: TGTGCCAGCACCACAACAGGGACTAGCAATCAGCCCCAGCATTTT. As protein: CASTTTGTSNQPQHF.

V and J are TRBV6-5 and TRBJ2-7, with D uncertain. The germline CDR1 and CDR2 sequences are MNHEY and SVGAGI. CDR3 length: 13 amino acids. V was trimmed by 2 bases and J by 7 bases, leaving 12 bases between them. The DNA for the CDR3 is TGTGCCAGCAGTTACACATACGGCTCAGAGCAGTACTTC. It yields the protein CASSYTYGSEQYF.

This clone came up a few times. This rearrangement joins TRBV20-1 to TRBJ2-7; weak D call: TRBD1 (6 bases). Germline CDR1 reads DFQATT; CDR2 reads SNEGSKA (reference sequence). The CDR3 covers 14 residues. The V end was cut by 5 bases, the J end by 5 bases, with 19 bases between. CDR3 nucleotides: TGCAGTGCTCCCGAAGGGGGACCAAAAAACGAGCAGTACTTC. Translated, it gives CSAPEGGPKNEQYF.

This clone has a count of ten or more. CDR3 protein: CASSLSRGRLSGANVLTF. CDR3 DNA sequence: TGTGCCAGCAGCTTATCAAGGGGCCGCCTCTCTGGGGCCAACGTCCTGACTTTC. The rearrangement uses TRBV5-6 and TRBJ2-6; D perhaps matches TRBD1 (5 bases). The CDR3 runs to 18 residues. With 2 bases removed from V and 0 bases from J, the gap between germline ends came to 15 bases. Per the germline V gene, CDR1 is SGHDT and CDR2 is YYEEEE.

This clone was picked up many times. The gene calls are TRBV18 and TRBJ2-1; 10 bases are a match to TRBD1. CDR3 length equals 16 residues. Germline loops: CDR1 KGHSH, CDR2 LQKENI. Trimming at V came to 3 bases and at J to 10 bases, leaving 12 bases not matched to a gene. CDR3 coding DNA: TGTGCCAGCTCACCGCCCGGGACAGGGGCCGTCGAAGAGCAGTTCTTC. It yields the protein CASSPPGTGAVEEQFF.

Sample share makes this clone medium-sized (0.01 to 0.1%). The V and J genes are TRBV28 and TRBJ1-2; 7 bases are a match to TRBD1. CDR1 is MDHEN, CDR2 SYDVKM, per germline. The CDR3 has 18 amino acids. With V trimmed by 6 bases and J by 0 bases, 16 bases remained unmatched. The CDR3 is CASRYRDRHSIANYGYTF. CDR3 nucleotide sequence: TGTGCCAGCAGGTATCGGGACAGACACTCAATAGCTAACTATGGCTACACCTTC.

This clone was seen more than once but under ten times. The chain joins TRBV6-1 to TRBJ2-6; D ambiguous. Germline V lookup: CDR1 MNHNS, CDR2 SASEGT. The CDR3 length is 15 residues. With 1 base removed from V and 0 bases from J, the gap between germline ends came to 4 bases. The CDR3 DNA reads TGTGCCAGCAGTGAAGGTGGCTCTGGGGCCAACGTCCTGACTTTC. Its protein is CASSEGGSGANVLTF.

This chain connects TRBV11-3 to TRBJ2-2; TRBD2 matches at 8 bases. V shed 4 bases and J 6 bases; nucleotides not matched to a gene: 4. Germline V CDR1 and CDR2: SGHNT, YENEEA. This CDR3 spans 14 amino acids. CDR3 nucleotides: TGTGCCAGCAGCTCGATGCGGGAGGCCGGGGAGCTGTTTTTT. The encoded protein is CASSSMREAGELFF.

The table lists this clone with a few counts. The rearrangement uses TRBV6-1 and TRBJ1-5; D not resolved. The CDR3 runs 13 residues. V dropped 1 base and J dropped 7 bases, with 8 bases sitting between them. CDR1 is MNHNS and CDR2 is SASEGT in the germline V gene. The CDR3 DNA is TGTGCCAGCAGTGAAGGGGGAAACCAGCCCCAGCATTTT. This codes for CASSEGGNQPQHF.

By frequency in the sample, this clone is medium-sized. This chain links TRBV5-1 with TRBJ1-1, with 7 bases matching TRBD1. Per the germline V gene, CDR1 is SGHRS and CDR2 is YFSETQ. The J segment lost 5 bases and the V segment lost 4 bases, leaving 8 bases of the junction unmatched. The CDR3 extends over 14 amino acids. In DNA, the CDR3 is TGCGCCAGCAGCCCCCGACAGGGTCAAACTGAAGCTTTCTTT. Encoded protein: CASSPRQGQTEAFF. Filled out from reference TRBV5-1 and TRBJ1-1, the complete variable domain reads KAGVTQTPRYLIKTRGQQVTLSCSPISGHRSVSWYQQTPGQGLQFLFEYFSETQRNKGNFPGRFSGRQFSNSRSEMNVSTLELGDSALYLCASSPRQGQTEAFFGQGTRLTVV.

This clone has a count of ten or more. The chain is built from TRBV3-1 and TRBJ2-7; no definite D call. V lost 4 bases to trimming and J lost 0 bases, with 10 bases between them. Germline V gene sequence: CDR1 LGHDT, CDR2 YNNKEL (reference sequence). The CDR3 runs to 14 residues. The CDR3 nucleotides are TGTGCCAGCAGCCCCTCGAAAGCCTCCTACGAGCAGTACTTC. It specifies CASSPSKASYEQYF.

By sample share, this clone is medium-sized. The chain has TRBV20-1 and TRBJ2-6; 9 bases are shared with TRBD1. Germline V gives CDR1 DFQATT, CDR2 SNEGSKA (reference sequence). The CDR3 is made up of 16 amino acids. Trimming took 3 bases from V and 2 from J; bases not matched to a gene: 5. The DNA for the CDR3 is TGCAGTGCTAGGGGACAGGGTGCTCCTGGGGCCAACGTCCTGACTTTC. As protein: CSARGQGAPGANVLTF.

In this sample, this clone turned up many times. CDR3 bases: TGTGCCAGCAGCTTGGGTGGGACTAGCGGGAGTAGGCACGAGCAGTACTTC. Translating gives CASSLGGTSGSRHEQYF. V gene TRBV5-5 combines with J gene TRBJ2-7; 14 nucleotides line up with TRBD2. The CDR3 spans 17 residues. The V gene's germline CDR1 is SGHKS and CDR2 YYEKEE (reference sequence). J was trimmed by 5 bases and V by 0 bases; bases with no gene match: 7.

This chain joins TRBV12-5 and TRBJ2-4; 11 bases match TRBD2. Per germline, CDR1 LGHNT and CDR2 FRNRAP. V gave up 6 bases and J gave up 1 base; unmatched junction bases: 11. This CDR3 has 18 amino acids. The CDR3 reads CASGPGTSGNGAKNIQYF. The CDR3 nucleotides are TGTGCTAGTGGCCCCGGGACTAGCGGAAACGGGGCCAAAAACATTCAGTACTTC.

Written as DNA, the CDR3 is TGCGCCAGCGTAATCCTTTGTGAGCAGTTCTTC. It encodes CASVILCEQFF. The V gene is TRBV5-1, the J gene TRBJ2-1; D gene uncertain. Per germline, CDR1 SGHRS and CDR2 YFSETQ. Trimming took off 7 bases at V and 9 bases at J, with 11 bases between the two ends. This CDR3 spans 11 amino acids.

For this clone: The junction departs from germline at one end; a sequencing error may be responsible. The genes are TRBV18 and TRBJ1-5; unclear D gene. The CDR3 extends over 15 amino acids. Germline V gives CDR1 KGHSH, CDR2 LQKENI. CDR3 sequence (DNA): TGTGCCAGCTCACCAAGCTCACAGTTCCACCAGCACCAGCATTTT. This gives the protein CASSPSSQFHQHQHF.

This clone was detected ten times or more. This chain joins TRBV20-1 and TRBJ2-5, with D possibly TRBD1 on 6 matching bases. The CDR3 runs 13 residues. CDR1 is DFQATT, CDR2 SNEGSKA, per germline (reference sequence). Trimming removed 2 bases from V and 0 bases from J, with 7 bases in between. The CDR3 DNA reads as TGCAGTGCTAGACGGGACAACCAAGAGACCCAGTACTTC. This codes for CSARRDNQETQYF.

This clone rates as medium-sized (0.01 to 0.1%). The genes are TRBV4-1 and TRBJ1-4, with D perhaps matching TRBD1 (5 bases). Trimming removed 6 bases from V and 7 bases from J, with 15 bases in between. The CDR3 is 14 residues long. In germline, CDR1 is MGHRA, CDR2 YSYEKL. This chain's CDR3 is CASSPKWGSEKLFF. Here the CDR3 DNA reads TGCGCCAGCAGTCCCAAGTGGGGGAGTGAAAAACTGTTTTTT.

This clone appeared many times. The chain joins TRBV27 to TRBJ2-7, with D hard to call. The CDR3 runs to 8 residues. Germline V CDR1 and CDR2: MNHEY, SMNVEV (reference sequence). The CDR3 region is CVPYEQYF. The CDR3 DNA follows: TGTGTCCCTTACGAGCAGTACTTC.

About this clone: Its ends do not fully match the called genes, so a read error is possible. The CDR3 sequence is CASSWGTANYGYNF. CDR3 bases: TGTGCCAGCAGCTGGGGCACAGCGAACTATGGCTACAACTTC. The chain couples TRBV5-5 to TRBJ1-2; D might be TRBD1 (5 bases). CDR3 length: 14 residues. The germline V gene has CDR1 SGHKS and CDR2 YYEKEE (reference sequence).

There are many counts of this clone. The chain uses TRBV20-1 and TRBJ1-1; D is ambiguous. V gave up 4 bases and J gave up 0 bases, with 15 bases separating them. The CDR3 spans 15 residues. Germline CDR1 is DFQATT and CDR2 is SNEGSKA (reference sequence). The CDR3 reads CSATDPLTVNTEAFF. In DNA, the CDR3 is TGCAGTGCTACCGACCCGCTGACGGTGAACACTGAAGCTTTCTTT.

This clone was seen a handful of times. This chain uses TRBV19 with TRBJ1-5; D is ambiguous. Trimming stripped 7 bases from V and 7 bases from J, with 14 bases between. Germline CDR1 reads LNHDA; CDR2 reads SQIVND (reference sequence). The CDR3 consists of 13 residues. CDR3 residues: CASTHGLGQPQHF. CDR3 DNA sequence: TGTGCCAGTACCCATGGGTTAGGGCAGCCCCAGCATTTT.

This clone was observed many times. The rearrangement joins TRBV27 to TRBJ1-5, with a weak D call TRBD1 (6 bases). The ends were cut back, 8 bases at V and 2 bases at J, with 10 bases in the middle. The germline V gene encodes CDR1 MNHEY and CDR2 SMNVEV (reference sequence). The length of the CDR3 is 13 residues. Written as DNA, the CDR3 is TGTGCCAGCCAGGGGCAGGGCAATCAGCCCCAGCATTTT. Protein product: CASQGQGNQPQHF.